These 6 T cell receptor beta chains came from one sample sequenced in a study of response to subunit inactivated influenza vaccine (dated by TCRdb to between 2018 and 2020). The method was RT-PCR. TCRdb shows the sequencer as Illumina HiSeq 2500. The raw public data were reprocessed by TCRdb itself: fastp quality trimming at Q25, MiXCR clonotype calling, in-frame beta chains only. Each entry merges the rows of one CDR3 protein and shows their most common DNA and genes. The sample table records more than 450,000 distinct CDR3 sequences; roughly 10% of these occur just once. The ten largest clones take up approximately 9.9% of the sample. A further study also used this sample, focusing on T cells expressing NK-cell markers. The second study, in turn, reports: 5'RACE template switching, by which a universal primer site and unique molecular identifiers were added, was used to make TCR beta cDNA libraries.

This specimen consisted of PBMCs from blood, obtained on the day of vaccination. Source of these receptors: a middle-aged man who received an inactivated influenza vaccine. Donor details come from another sample of the same person, matched by shared clones.

This clonotype was seen many times. This chain joins TRBV11-2 and TRBJ2-7; 12 bases match TRBD2. CDR3 length: 16 amino acids. Trimming at V came to 5 bases and at J to 4 bases, leaving 9 bases not matched to a gene. CDR1 and CDR2 (germline): SGHAT, FQNNGV. The CDR3 nucleotides are TGTGCCAGCAGCGAGCCCCTAGCGGGAGGGCCATACGAGCAGTACTTC. This translates into CASSEPLAGGPYEQYF.

At least ten counts were recorded for this clonotype. V usage is TRBV6-1 and J usage is TRBJ2-7; D remains unclear. The CDR3 spans 12 residues. Germline CDR1 reads MNHNS; CDR2 reads SASEGT. Trimming took off 1 base at V and 4 bases at J, with 5 bases between the two ends. The CDR3 loop reads CASSEGSYEQYF. The DNA for the CDR3 is TGTGCCAGCAGTGAAGGGTCTTACGAGCAGTACTTC.

V gene TRBV5-5 combines with J gene TRBJ2-3, with D possibly TRBD2 on 5 matching bases. The V gene's germline CDR1 is SGHKS and CDR2 YYEKEE (reference sequence). CDR3 length: 16 amino acids. V was pared by 4 bases and J by 0 bases, with 15 bases between. CDR3 residues: CASSPAPGGSTDTQYF. The DNA for the CDR3 is TGTGCCAGCAGCCCCGCCCCGGGCGGGAGCACAGATACGCAGTATTTT.

J is TRBJ2-7 and V is TRBV4-3; 7 positions match TRBD2. Germline values: CDR1 LGHNA, CDR2 YSLEER. V dropped 2 bases and J dropped 4; count of bases not matched to a gene: 17. CDR3 length: 18 residues. The CDR3, as DNA: TGCGCCAGCAGCCAATTTCGTGGGAGGGATTTATTTGTTTACGAGCAGTACTTC. Encoded protein: CASSQFRGRDLFVYEQYF.

This clonotype was seen more than once but under ten times. The chain employs TRBV19 and TRBJ2-1, with 12 nucleotides matching TRBD2. The length of the CDR3 is 18 residues. The V segment lost 1 base and the J segment 2 bases; nucleotides outside the gene matches: 6. CDR1 is LNHDA, CDR2 SQIVND, per germline (reference sequence). CDR3 amino acids: CASSIVRTSGDTYNEQFF. CDR3 in DNA: TGTGCCAGTAGTATAGTCCGGACTAGCGGGGATACCTACAATGAGCAGTTCTTC.

This sequence joins TRBV18 and TRBJ1-5; TRBD1 might be the D (5 bases). Germline V lookup: CDR1 KGHSH, CDR2 LQKENI. The V gene lost 6 bases and the J gene lost 5 bases, with 17 bases spanning the gap. CDR3 length: 15 residues. This CDR3 reads CASSPGTPGDQPQHF. In nucleotides, the CDR3 is TGTGCCAGCTCGCCCGGGACCCCGGGAGATCAGCCCCAGCATTTT.